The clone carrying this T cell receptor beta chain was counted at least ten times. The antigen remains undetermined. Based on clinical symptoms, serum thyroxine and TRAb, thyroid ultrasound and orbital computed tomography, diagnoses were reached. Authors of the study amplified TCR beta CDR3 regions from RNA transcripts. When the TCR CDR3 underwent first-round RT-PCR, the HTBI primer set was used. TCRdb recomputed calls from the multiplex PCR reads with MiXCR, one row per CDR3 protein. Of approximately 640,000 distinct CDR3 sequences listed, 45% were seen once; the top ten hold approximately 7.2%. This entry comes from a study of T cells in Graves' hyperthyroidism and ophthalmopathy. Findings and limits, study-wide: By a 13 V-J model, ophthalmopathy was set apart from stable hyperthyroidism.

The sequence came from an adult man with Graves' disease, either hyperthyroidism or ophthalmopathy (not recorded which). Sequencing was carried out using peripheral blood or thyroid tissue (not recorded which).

The DNA of the CDR3 is TGCAGCGTTGCTGGACAATCTAATGAAAAACTGTTTTTT. This sequence encodes CSVAGQSNEKLFF. The V gene is TRBV29-1, the J gene TRBJ1-4; TRBD1 might be the D (5 bases). V lost 4 bases to trimming and J lost 3 bases, with 9 bases between them. The length of the CDR3 is 13 residues. CDR1 and CDR2 (germline): SQVTM, ANQGSEA.